Listed below are T cell receptor beta chains from one sample, sequenced in a study of cytotoxic CD8 clonotypes in ibrutinib-treated CLL. Data came from immunoSEQ multiplex PCR; TCRdb stores just in-frame clones and leaves some out. The table includes approximately 320,000 clones, under 70% detected once. Material: PBMCs, obtained after 36 months of ibrutinib treatment. The receptors were sampled from a human donor with chronic lymphocytic leukemia. Each CDR3 is given with its conserved first and last residue. The D gene is left open where the match is weak. Size values are once, few and many counts, or a class for expanded clones, and some rows have none.

abundance,d_gene,v_gene,j_gene,CDR3aa,CDR3nt
-,-,TRBV19,TRBJ2-1,CASRISGVHNEQFF,TGTGCCAGTAGAATTAGCGGAGTCCACAATGAGCAGTTCTTC
-,-,TRBV5-1,TRBJ1-1,CASSPSGTTEAFF,TGCGCCAGCAGCCCCAGCGGTACCACTGAAGCTTTCTTT
-,-,TRBV27,TRBJ2-5,CASSKPQEGETQYF,TGTGCCAGCAGTAAACCTCAGGAGGGGGAGACCCAGTACTTC
-,-,TRBV29-1,TRBJ2-5,CSGAGGRQGSQETQYF,TGCAGCGGTGCTGGCGGGAGACAGGGTTCTCAAGAGACCCAGTACTTC
-,TRBD1,TRBV25-1,TRBJ1-6,CASSEPSRGYNSPLHF,TGTGCCAGCAGTGAGCCGAGCAGGGGGTATAATTCACCCCTCCACTTT
-,-,TRBV2,TRBJ1-2,CASSDNPGANYGYTF,TGTGCCAGCAGTGATAACCCGGGGGCAAACTATGGCTACACCTTC
-,TRBD2,TRBV29-1,TRBJ2-1,CSVVELAGGSYNEQFF,TGCAGCGTTGTCGAACTAGCGGGAGGTTCCTACAATGAGCAGTTCTTC
once,TRBD2,TRBV4-3,TRBJ2-7,CASSKELAGRPYEQYF,TGCGCCAGCAGCAAAGAACTAGCGGGACGACCATACGAGCAGTACTTC
-,-,TRBV7-9,TRBJ1-1,CASSLGAPEAFF,TGTGCCAGCAGCTTAGGGGCACCGGAGGCTTTCTTT
-,-,TRBV10-2,TRBJ2-7,CASTQGYEQYF,TGCGCCAGCACTCAGGGTTACGAGCAGTACTTC
-,-,TRBV5-1,TRBJ2-2,CASSSPGLNTGELFF,TGCGCCAGCAGCTCGCCCGGGTTAAACACCGGGGAGCTGTTTTTT
-,-,TRBV4-1,TRBJ2-2,CASSRLPPGPLRSDTGELFF,TGCGCCAGCAGCCGGTTACCCCCGGGCCCCCTCCGAAGCGACACCGGGGAGCTGTTTTTT
-,TRBD2,TRBV29-1,TRBJ2-2,CSVGEQRGFGELFF,TGCAGCGTTGGGGAACAGCGGGGGTTCGGGGAGCTGTTTTTT
few,-,TRBV2,TRBJ2-3,CASSGVGDTQYF,TGTGCCAGCAGTGGGGTCGGGGATACGCAGTATTTT
-,TRBD1,TRBV10-3,TRBJ2-7,CAISGTGTGVVSYEQYF,TGTGCCATCAGTGGCACCGGGACAGGGGTAGTCTCCTACGAGCAGTACTTC
-,TRBD1,TRBV2,TRBJ1-5,CASRGTDSNQPQHF,TGTGCCAGCAGGGGGACAGATAGCAATCAGCCCCAGCATTTT
-,TRBD1,TRBV25-1,TRBJ2-1,CASTSGYDRGSYNEQFF,TGTGCCAGCACCTCGGGCTATGACAGGGGCTCCTACAATGAGCAGTTCTTC
-,TRBD1,TRBV9,TRBJ1-1,CASSYPFTGGTEAFF,TGTGCCAGCAGCTATCCATTTACAGGGGGCACTGAAGCTTTCTTT
-,TRBD1,TRBV7-9,TRBJ1-3,CASSPSGGSGNTIYF,TGTGCCAGCAGCCCTTCAGGGGGCTCTGGAAACACCATATATTTT
-,-,TRBV5-1,TRBJ2-7,CASSLYSQGHEQYF,TGCGCCAGCAGCTTGTACTCACAGGGCCACGAGCAGTACTTC
-,-,TRBV29-1,TRBJ1-2,CSVRGGLDYGYTF,TGCAGCGTTAGGGGGGGGCTCGACTATGGCTACACCTTC
-,-,TRBV6-6,TRBJ2-3,CASSSFTDTQYF,TGTGCCAGCAGTTCTTTCACAGATACGCAGTATTTT
few,-,TRBV27,TRBJ1-5,CASSEYSNQPQHF,TGTGCCAGCAGTGAATATAGCAATCAGCCCCAGCATTTT
-,TRBD1,TRBV28,TRBJ2-7,CATLPIRGRFVQYF,TGTGCCACCTTACCTATCAGGGGGAGATTTGTGCAGTACTTC